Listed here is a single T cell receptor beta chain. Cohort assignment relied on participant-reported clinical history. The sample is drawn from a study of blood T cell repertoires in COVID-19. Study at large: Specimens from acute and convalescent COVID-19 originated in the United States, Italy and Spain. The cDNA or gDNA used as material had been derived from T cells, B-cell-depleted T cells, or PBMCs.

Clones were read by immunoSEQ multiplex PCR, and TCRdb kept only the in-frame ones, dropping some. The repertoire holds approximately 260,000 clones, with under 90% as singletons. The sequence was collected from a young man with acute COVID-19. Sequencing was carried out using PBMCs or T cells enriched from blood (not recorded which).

The CDR3 loop reads CSVRVPNARDEQFF. The CDR3 nucleotides are TGCAGCGTTAGAGTGCCGAACGCGCGCGATGAGCAGTTCTTC. J is TRBJ2-1 and V is TRBV29-1; D unresolved. V lost 5 bases, J lost 8 bases, and 19 bases lay in between. Germline V gene lookup returns CDR1 SQVTM and CDR2 ANQGSEA. The CDR3 runs 14 residues.